This TCR beta chain was recovered during a study of shared clonotypes between healthy human individuals. General study results and limits: Few donors limited the genetic and exposure-history diversity represented. It was observed that roughly 5.5% of naive CD4 clonotypes were shared across a handful of donors.

Losses at the gene ends were 7 bases for V and 0 bases for J; bases not matched to a gene: 3. The germline CDR1 and CDR2 sequences are ENHRY and SYGVKD. The CDR3 has 15 amino acids. TCRdb's copy holds only in-frame clones and misses some; the assay was immunoSEQ multiplex PCR. The data contain just over 2,000,000 clones, around 96% of them singletons. CD8 cells classed as naive were CD45RO-negative and positively selected for CCR7, excluding terminally differentiated effector memory CD45RA+ cells. Everyone who donated was a Caucasian adult who lived in Nashville, Tennessee. About this clone: The antigen is undetermined.

This sequence originates from a man younger than 35 in good health. The genes are TRBV10-3 and TRBJ2-1; 10 bases map to TRBD2. Sequenced material: naive CD8+ T cells sorted from blood. CDR3 in amino acids: CAINPSGSSYNEQFF. The CDR3 region has the DNA TGTGCCATCAATCCTAGCGGGAGCTCCTACAATGAGCAGTTCTTC.